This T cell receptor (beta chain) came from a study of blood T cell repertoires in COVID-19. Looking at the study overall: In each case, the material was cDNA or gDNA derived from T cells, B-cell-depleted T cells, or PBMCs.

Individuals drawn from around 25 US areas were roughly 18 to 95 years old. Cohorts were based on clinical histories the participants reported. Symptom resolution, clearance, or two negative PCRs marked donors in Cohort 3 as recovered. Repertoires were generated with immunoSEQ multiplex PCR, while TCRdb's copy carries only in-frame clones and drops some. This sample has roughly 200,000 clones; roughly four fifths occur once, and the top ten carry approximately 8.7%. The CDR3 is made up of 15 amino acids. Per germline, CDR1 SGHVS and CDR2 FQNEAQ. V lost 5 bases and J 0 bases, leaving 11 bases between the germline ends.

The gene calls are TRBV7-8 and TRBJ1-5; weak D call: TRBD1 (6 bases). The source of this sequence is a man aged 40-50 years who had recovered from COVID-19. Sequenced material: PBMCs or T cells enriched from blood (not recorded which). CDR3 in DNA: TGTGCCAGCAGCCGGAACAGGGTTAGCAATCAGCCCCAGCATTTT. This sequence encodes CASSRNRVSNQPQHF.